This TCR beta chain comes out of a study of beta chain features in type 1 diabetes. Germline assignment: CDR1 ENHRY and CDR2 SYGVKD. The length of the CDR3 is 15 residues. V shed 7 bases, J shed 3 bases, and the junction held 6 bases outside the gene matches. This clone was counted a few times. What it recognizes is unknown. General study points: TCRB repertoires of naive, central memory and Treg cells appeared more similar among patients than among healthy donors. VDJ junctions from type 1 diabetes patients carried fewer insertions and larger deletions.

Of the isolated RNA, all was reverse transcribed, and so the sequenced material was expressed TCRB transcripts. Sequenced by immunoSEQ multiplex PCR; TCRdb stores in-frame clones only, minus some. The sample shows about 350,000 clones, about 19% of them seen only once. This receptor was taken from a woman aged 18-29 years in good health. The sequencing sample was made of naive CD4+ T cells from blood. The rearrangement joins TRBV10-3 to TRBJ2-1; 10 bases are shared with TRBD2. This CDR3 is CAIKDTSGIYNEQFF. The DNA of the CDR3 is TGTGCCATCAAGGATACTAGCGGGATCTACAATGAGCAGTTCTTC.